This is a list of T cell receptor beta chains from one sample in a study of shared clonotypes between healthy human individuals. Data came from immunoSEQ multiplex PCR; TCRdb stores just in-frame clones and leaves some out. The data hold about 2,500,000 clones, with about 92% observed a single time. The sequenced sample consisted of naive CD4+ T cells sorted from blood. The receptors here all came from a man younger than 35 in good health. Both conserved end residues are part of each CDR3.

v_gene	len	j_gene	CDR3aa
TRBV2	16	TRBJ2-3	CASSVASGRGTDTQYF
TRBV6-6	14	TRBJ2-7	CASRGPGTRAEQYF
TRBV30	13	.	CAWQTSGVGEQYF
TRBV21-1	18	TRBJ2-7	CASSKAQTSGASSYEQYF
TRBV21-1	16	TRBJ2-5	CASSKAAGAIQETQYF
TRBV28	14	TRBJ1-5	CASSLGGSNQPQHF
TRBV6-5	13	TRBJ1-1	CASSPFKGAFAFF
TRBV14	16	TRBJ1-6	CASSQGGGSSHSPLHF
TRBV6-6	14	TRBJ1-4	CASRPTGVTEKLFF
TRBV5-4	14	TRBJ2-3	CASSPDALTDTQYF
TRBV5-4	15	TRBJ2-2	CASSWDRGDTGELFF
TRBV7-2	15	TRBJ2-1	CASSMTSGRSNEQFF
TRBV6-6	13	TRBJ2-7	CASNNWGGYEQYF
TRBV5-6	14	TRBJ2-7	CASSFTLGSSEQYF
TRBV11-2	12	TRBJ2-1	CASVNGRGQQFF
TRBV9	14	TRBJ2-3	CASSTFGRGDTQYF
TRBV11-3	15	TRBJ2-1	CASSLLGEGPHEQFF
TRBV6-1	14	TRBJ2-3	CASSDPYYTDTQYF
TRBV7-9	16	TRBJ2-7	CASSLWATGADYEQYF
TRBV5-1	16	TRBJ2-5	CASSSPGRELQETQYF
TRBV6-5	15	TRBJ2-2	CASSYRLANTGELFF
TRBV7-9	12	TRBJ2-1	CASSLLPQRQFF
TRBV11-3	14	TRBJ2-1	CASSYGGSYNEQFF
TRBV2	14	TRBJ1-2	CASSDWDANYGYTF
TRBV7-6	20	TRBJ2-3	CASSSVVAGGPQIFTDTQYF
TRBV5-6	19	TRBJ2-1	CASSSVTGATPSSYNEQFF
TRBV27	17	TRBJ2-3	CASSLHLAGGRGDTQYF
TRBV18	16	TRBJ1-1	CASSPFRGVRDTEAFF
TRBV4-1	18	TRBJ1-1	CASSQRGLGQVKNTEAFF
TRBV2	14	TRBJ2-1	CASSGLAGWDEQFF
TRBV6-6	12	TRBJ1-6	CASSSDVKALHF
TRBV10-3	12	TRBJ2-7	CAISGRADEQYF
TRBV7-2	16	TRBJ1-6	CASSLVGGFVNSPLHF
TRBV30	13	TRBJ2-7	CAWSGGIIGEQYF
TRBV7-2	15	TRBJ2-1	CASSLSRGPYNEQFF
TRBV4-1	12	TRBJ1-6	CASSQDGVSLHF
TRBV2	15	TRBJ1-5	CASNYGDRGNQPQHF